This T cell receptor (beta chain) is drawn from a study of cytotoxic CD8 clonotypes in ibrutinib-treated CLL. Study context: For this cohort, patients were roughly 10 relapsed/refractory and some 15 treatment-naive, while under 18 were IGHV unmutated. Response samples were obtained once patients had received a median roughly 11 months of treatment, range 6 to 36. Points from the study as a whole: Age-matched healthy donor levels were exceeded by baseline clonality, which tracked circulating CD8+ T-cell counts.

Notes on this clone: Its cognate antigen is unknown.

Data came from immunoSEQ multiplex PCR; TCRdb stores just in-frame clones and leaves some out. Of about 89,000 clones in the sample, around 80% were seen once. Roughly 2 micrograms of genomic DNA, which was extracted from cryopreserved PBMCs, served as the material used for the TCR beta libraries. The ends lost 1 base at V and 1 base at J; junction bases unmatched: 0. This CDR3 has 16 residues. Germline V CDR1 and CDR2: SGHNT, YENEEA. Sequenced here: PBMCs, sampled after 12 months of ibrutinib treatment. This chain joins TRBV11-3 and TRBJ2-2; TRBD2 matches at 10 bases. The receptor was isolated from a human donor with chronic lymphocytic leukemia. CDR3 coding DNA: TGTGCCAGCAGCTTAGGACTAGCGGGGAACACCGGGGAGCTGTTTTTT. This sequence encodes CASSLGLAGNTGELFF.